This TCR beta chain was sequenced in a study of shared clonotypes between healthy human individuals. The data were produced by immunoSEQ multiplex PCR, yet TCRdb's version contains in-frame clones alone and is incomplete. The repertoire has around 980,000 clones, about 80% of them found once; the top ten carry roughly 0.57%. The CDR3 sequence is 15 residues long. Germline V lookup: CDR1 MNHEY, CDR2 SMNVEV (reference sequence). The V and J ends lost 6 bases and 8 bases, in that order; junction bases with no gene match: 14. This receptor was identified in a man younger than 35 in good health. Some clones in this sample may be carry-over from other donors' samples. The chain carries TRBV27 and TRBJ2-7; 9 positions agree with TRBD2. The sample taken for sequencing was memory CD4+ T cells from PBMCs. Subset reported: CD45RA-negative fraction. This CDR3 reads CASSPSGTSPGKQYF. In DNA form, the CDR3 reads TGTGCCAGCAGCCCCTCCGGGACTAGCCCAGGGAAGCAGTACTTC.